This T cell receptor beta chain is drawn from a study of blood T cell repertoires in COVID-19. Study information: Nucleic acid was either cDNA or gDNA, and it came from T cells, B-cell-depleted T cells, or PBMCs.

Trimming took off 6 bases at V and 0 bases at J, with 18 bases between the two ends. The length of the CDR3 is 17 residues. CDR1 and CDR2 from the germline V gene are SGHAT and FQNNGV. The assay was immunoSEQ multiplex PCR, and TCRdb's table has in-frame clones only and misses some. The repertoire holds some 60,000 clones, more than 75% seen once, with around 1.5% in the top ten. The clonotype originates from a human donor in a cohort sampled during active COVID-19. The sample was peripheral blood. This chain links TRBV11-2 with TRBJ2-4; tentative D call: TRBD2 (7 bases). In nucleotides, the CDR3 is TGTGCCAGCAGTCTACGGGGGGCGGTCCTAGCCAAAAACATTCAGTACTTC. This gives the protein CASSLRGAVLAKNIQYF.